The 27 T cell receptor beta chains given below trace back to one sample, sequenced in a study of blood T cells in healthy people across ages. Then a second PCR, running roughly 7 to 11 cycles, was carried out with a sample-barcoded 5' primer and a J-beta primer mix. TCRdb analysed the 5' RACE reads with MiXCR anew, one entry per CDR3 protein. The sample has approximately 790,000 distinct CDR3 sequences, approximately 65% seen once. Sample: blood. The receptors derive from a young man in good health.

The chain recombines TRBV10-3 with TRBJ1-5; D is unclear. Trimming removed 0 bases from V and 7 bases from J, with 4 bases in between. CDR3 size: 12 residues. Germline V gives CDR1 ENHRY, CDR2 SYGVKD. The CDR3 sequence: CAISESDQPQHF. DNA for the CDR3: TGTGCCATCAGTGAGTCGGACCAGCCCCAGCATTTT.

This clonotype occurred once. CDR3 loop: CASSYSGGRGWDEQYF. As DNA, the CDR3 is TGTGCCAGCAGTTACTCGGGAGGCAGGGGATGGGACGAGCAGTACTTC. The V gene is TRBV6-6, the J gene TRBJ2-4; D might be TRBD1 or TRBD2, each matching 6 bases. The DNA end is more similar to TRBJ2-7, so the J call may be wrong. Germline assignment: CDR1 MNHNY and CDR2 SVGAGI (reference sequence). This CDR3 has 16 residues.

This clonotype was counted only a few times. This sequence joins TRBV20-1 and TRBJ2-5, with D perhaps being TRBD1 or TRBD2 (5 bases each). V was cut by 3 bases and J by 3 bases, with 11 bases left in between. This CDR3 comprises 13 residues. From germline, CDR1 is DFQATT and CDR2 SNEGSKA (reference sequence). The CDR3 DNA sequence: TGCAGTGCTAGCTCCGGGACCAAAGAGACCCAGTACTTC. Translation: CSASSGTKETQYF.

The chain uses TRBV7-9 and TRBJ2-1, with TRBD2 identical over 8 bases. With 5 bases clipped from V and 9 bases from J, the junction kept 12 bases outside the gene matches. Germline V gene sequence: CDR1 SEHNR, CDR2 FQNEAQ (reference sequence). CDR3 size: 15 residues. CDR3 in amino acids: CASSPPGLVGVEQFF. DNA for the CDR3: TGTGCCAGCAGCCCACCGGGACTAGTTGGTGTTGAGCAGTTCTTC.

In this sample, this clonotype turned up a few times. This chain links TRBV12-3 or TRBV12-4 with TRBJ2-3; D is uncertain. This CDR3 is built from 13 residues. V gave up 6 bases and J gave up 2 bases, with 9 bases separating them. The DNA of the CDR3 is TGTGCCAGCAGCCTTCGCAACACAGATACGCAGTATTTT. Its protein is CASSLRNTDTQYF.

This clonotype has more than one count but fewer than ten. The chain carries TRBV7-2 and TRBJ1-2; TRBD1 matches 8 bases. The CDR3 is 14 amino acids. CDR1 is SGHTA, CDR2 FQGNSA, per germline. J was trimmed by 6 bases and V by 4 bases; bases with no gene match: 7. The CDR3 is CASSSSGGENGYTF. The CDR3, as DNA: TGTGCCAGCAGCTCATCAGGGGGCGAGAATGGCTACACCTTC.

The rearrangement joins TRBV20-1 to TRBJ2-5; D perhaps matches TRBD1 (7 bases). CDR1 and CDR2 from the germline V gene are DFQATT and SNEGSKA (reference sequence). The CDR3 runs 12 residues. The V end lost 8 bases, the J end lost 11 bases, and 21 bases lay between the germline ends. CDR3 loop: CSSKEEGATQYF. The DNA of the CDR3 is TGCAGTTCCAAAGAGGAGGGGGCCACGCAGTACTTC.

The chain links TRBV20-1 to TRBJ2-3; 7 bases are shared with TRBD2. This CDR3 comprises 17 residues. The junction had 13 bases not matched to a gene; V was cut back by 2 bases and J by 2 bases. Germline assignment: CDR1 DFQATT and CDR2 SNEGSKA (reference sequence). The CDR3 region has the DNA TGCAGTGCTAGACACACTCAGCGGGGACTATACACAGATACGCAGTATTTT. As protein: CSARHTQRGLYTDTQYF.

This clonotype was observed a handful of times. The rearrangement uses TRBV4-1 and TRBJ2-7; D unresolved. Germline V CDR1 and CDR2: MGHRA, YSYEKL. The CDR3 is made up of 14 amino acids. V gave up 0 bases and J gave up 0 bases, with 6 bases separating them. This chain's CDR3 is CASSQEPVSYEQYF. The CDR3, as DNA: TGCGCCAGCAGCCAAGAGCCAGTCTCCTACGAGCAGTACTTC.

This clonotype was picked up many times. The chain recombines TRBV2 with TRBJ1-2, with TRBD1 as a possible D gene (6 bases). Germline-derived CDR1 and CDR2 are SNHLY and FYNNEI. The germline V and J ends were trimmed by 8 bases and 4 bases, with 20 bases remaining between them. The CDR3 consists of 15 residues. The DNA for the CDR3 is TGTGCCAGCTCCGAAAGGTCCAGGGGCGGCTATGGCTACACCTTC. Residues: CASSERSRGGYGYTF.

Only a few counts were recorded for this clonotype. The J gene is TRBJ2-1, the V gene TRBV4-3, with TRBD2 matching 9 bases. V trimming: 0 bases; J trimming: 8 bases; junction bases outside the gene matches: 5. CDR1 is LGHNA, CDR2 YSLEER, per germline. This CDR3 spans 15 amino acids. Written as DNA, the CDR3 is TGCGCCAGCAGCCAAGACGGAATAGCGGGGGATGAGCAGTTCTTC. Translated: CASSQDGIAGDEQFF.

This rearrangement joins TRBV20-1 to TRBJ2-7; TRBD1 matches at 8 bases. CDR1 is DFQATT and CDR2 is SNEGSKA in the germline V gene (reference sequence). This CDR3 spans 15 amino acids. Losses at the gene ends were 0 bases for V and 0 bases for J; bases not matched to a gene: 4. CDR3 nucleotides: TGCAGTGCTAGAGATCTACAGGGGGTCTCCTACGAGCAGTACTTC. The encoded protein is CSARDLQGVSYEQYF.

The gene calls are TRBV20-1 and TRBJ2-7; 10 bases are shared with TRBD2. This CDR3 has 15 residues. V trimming: 0 bases; J trimming: 3 bases; junction bases outside the gene matches: 5. The germline V gene has CDR1 DFQATT and CDR2 SNEGSKA (reference sequence). CDR3 loop: CSARDSGGTFYEQYF. DNA of the CDR3: TGCAGTGCTAGAGATAGCGGGGGGACATTCTACGAGCAGTACTTC.

The CDR3 DNA reads TGTGCCAGCAGAGCAGGAACAGATACGCAGTATTTT. Protein sequence: CASRAGTDTQYF. The gene calls are TRBV12-3 or TRBV12-4 and TRBJ2-3; D is undetermined. The CDR3 length is 12 residues. Trimming cost V 6 bases and J 3 bases, with 7 bases left between them.

On this clonotype itself: A much bigger clone sits one base away, suggesting this may be a read error. The chain joins TRBV4-2 to TRBJ2-5; a possible D gene is TRBD2 (5 bases). Germline CDR1 reads LGHNA; CDR2 reads YNFKEQ. The germline V and J ends were trimmed by 0 bases and 11 bases, with 16 bases remaining between them. The CDR3 spans 14 residues. The CDR3 region is CASSQDLTSREQYF. Here the CDR3 DNA reads TGTGCCAGCAGCCAAGACTTGACAAGTAGGGAGCAGTACTTC.

V usage is TRBV11-1 and J usage is TRBJ2-5; D is perhaps TRBD1 or TRBD2 (5 bases each). Germline V lookup: CDR1 SGHAT, CDR2 FQDESV (reference sequence). CDR3 length: 15 amino acids. V shed 6 bases and J shed 5 bases, with 19 bases lying between them. CDR3 residues: CASSSNPGPQETQYF. CDR3 DNA sequence: TGTGCCAGCAGTTCGAACCCGGGACCACAGGAGACCCAGTACTTC.

Only a few counts were recorded for this clonotype. The rearrangement joins TRBV4-3 to TRBJ2-1; a weak D match, TRBD2 (6 bases). The CDR3 loop spans 15 amino acids. The germline CDR1 and CDR2 sequences are LGHNA and YSLEER. Trimming pared 0 bases from V and 7 bases from J, leaving 13 bases between. The CDR3 spells CASSQDGAGWNEQFF. DNA for the CDR3: TGCGCCAGCAGCCAAGACGGGGCGGGGTGGAATGAGCAGTTCTTC.

CDR3: CASSERPARDTQYF. Here the CDR3 DNA reads TGTGCCAGCAGTGAACGGCCCGCCAGGGATACGCAGTATTTT. This chain joins TRBV6-1 and TRBJ2-3, with unresolved D. Germline V lookup: CDR1 MNHNS, CDR2 SASEGT. Trimming removed 2 bases from V and 6 bases from J, with 12 bases in between. The CDR3 covers 14 residues.

The chain employs TRBV7-9 and TRBJ2-3; D is perhaps TRBD1 (6 bases). CDR1 is SEHNR and CDR2 is FQNEAQ in the germline V gene (reference sequence). The CDR3 has 13 amino acids. The V end lost 11 bases, the J end lost 3 bases, and 15 bases lay between the germline ends. CDR3: CAVRGRATDTQYF. DNA of the CDR3: TGTGCCGTCAGGGGCAGGGCTACAGATACGCAGTATTTT. The full variable domain, its missing parts supplied by reference TRBV7-9 and TRBJ2-3, is DTGVSQNPRHKITKRGQNVTFRCDPISEHNRLYWYRQTLGQGPEFLTYFQNEAQLEKSRLLSDRFSAERPKGSFSTLEIQRTEQGDSAMYLCAVRGRATDTQYFGPGTRLTVL.

This clonotype was counted a few times. The V gene is TRBV20-1, the J gene TRBJ2-3; 12 nucleotides match TRBD2. Unmatched junction bases numbered 4, after V lost 2 bases and J lost 7 bases. The CDR3 is 14 residues long. The germline V gene has CDR1 DFQATT and CDR2 SNEGSKA (reference sequence). The CDR3 spells CSARLAGGGNTQYF. CDR3 sequence (DNA): TGCAGTGCTAGACTAGCGGGGGGGGGAAATACGCAGTATTTT.

J is TRBJ2-3 and V is TRBV6-5; D uncertain. CDR3 length equals 15 residues. Trimming took 0 bases from V and 4 from J, leaving 11 bases between them. CDR1 is MNHEY, CDR2 SVGAGI, per germline. In DNA, the CDR3 is TGTGCCAGCAGTTACTCAAACTCCCAGGCAGATACGCAGTATTTT. Translated, it gives CASSYSNSQADTQYF.

The rearrangement uses TRBV6-1 and TRBJ2-3, with D perhaps given as TRBD1 or TRBD2 (6 bases each). Germline lookup yields CDR1 MNHNS and CDR2 SASEGT. V was cut by 2 bases and J by 3 bases, with 9 bases left in between. CDR3 length: 14 residues. This chain's CDR3 is CASSEQGTTDTQYF. The CDR3, as DNA: TGTGCCAGCAGTGAACAGGGGACTACAGATACGCAGTATTTT.

The rearrangement joins TRBV27 to TRBJ2-3; TRBD2 aligns across 12 bases. The CDR3 sequence is 14 residues long. V trimming: 5 bases; J trimming: 14 bases; junction bases outside the gene matches: 11. CDR1 is MNHEY and CDR2 is SMNVEV in the germline V gene (reference sequence). DNA for the CDR3: TGTGCCAGCAGTGCCGGACTAGCGGGGCCCGAGATGTATTTT. This codes for CASSAGLAGPEMYF.

This rearrangement joins TRBV2 to TRBJ2-1; TRBD2 might be the D (5 bases). The V gene's germline CDR1 is SNHLY and CDR2 FYNNEI. The CDR3 covers 15 residues. V was cut by 0 bases and J by 4 bases, with 10 bases left in between. CDR3 amino acids: CASSEAASKYNEQFF. In DNA form, the CDR3 reads TGTGCCAGCAGTGAAGCGGCTAGCAAGTACAATGAGCAGTTCTTC.

The chain recombines TRBV20-1 with TRBJ2-5; 9 bases are shared with TRBD2. CDR1 is DFQATT, CDR2 SNEGSKA, per germline (reference sequence). V trimming: 1 base; J trimming: 5 bases; junction bases outside the gene matches: 8. The length of the CDR3 is 15 residues. In nucleotides, the CDR3 is TGCAGTGCTAGAGCTCGTGGGACTAGCTATGAGACCCAGTACTTC. Protein product: CSARARGTSYETQYF.

This clonotype occurred a few times. V is TRBV12-3 or TRBV12-4 and J is TRBJ1-2, with 9 nucleotides matching TRBD1. The CDR3 has 15 residues. Trimming at V came to 3 bases and at J to 4 bases, leaving 6 bases not matched to a gene. CDR3 sequence reads: CASSFTGGYVYGYTF. CDR3 coding DNA: TGTGCCAGCAGTTTCACAGGGGGCTATGTCTATGGCTACACCTTC.

This clonotype turned up a few times. The chain uses TRBV7-2 and TRBJ2-3, with TRBD2 matching over 9 bases. The CDR3 length is 16 residues. V dropped 3 bases and J dropped 5; count of bases not matched to a gene: 9. CDR1 SGHTA and CDR2 FQGNSA come from the germline V gene. The CDR3 DNA reads as TGTGCCAGCAGCTTTCCAGCGGGGGGCCTTGAAGATACGCAGTATTTT. It translates to CASSFPAGGLEDTQYF.